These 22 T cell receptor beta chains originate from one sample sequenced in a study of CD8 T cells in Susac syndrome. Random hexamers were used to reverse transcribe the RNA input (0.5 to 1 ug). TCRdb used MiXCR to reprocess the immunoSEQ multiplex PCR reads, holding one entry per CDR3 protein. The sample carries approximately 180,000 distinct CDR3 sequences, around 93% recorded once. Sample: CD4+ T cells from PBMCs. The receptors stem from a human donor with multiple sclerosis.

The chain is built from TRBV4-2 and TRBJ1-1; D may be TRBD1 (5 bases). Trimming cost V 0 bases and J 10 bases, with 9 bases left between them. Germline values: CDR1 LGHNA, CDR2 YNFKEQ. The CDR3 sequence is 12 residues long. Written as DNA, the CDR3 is TGTGCCAGCAGCCAAGAGGGGGTGGCAGCTTTCTTT. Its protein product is CASSQEGVAAFF.

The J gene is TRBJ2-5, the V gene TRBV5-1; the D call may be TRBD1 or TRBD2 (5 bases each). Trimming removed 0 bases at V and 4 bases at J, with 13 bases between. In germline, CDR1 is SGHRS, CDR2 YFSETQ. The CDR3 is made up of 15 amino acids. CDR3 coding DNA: TGCGCCAGCAGCTTGGGAGGGGACGGGCGAGAGACCCAGTACTTC. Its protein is CASSLGGDGRETQYF.

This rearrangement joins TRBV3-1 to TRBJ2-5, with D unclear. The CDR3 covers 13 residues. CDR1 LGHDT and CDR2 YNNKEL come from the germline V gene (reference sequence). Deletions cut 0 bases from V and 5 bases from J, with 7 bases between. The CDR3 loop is CASSQDEYETQYF. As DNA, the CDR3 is TGTGCCAGCAGCCAAGATGAGTACGAGACCCAGTACTTC.

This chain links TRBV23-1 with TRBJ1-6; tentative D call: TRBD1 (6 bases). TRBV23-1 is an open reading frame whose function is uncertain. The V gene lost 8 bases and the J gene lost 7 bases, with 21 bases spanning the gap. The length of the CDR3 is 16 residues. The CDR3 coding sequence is TGCGCCAGCCTCCGCCCCCCGGGACATTCAAATTCACCCCTCCACTTT. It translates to CASLRPPGHSNSPLHF.

CDR3 DNA: TGCGCCAGCAGCTTGAATAGCGGGACCACCGGAGAGACCCAGTACTTC. Residues: CASSLNSGTTGETQYF. The chain carries TRBV5-1 and TRBJ2-5; TRBD2 agrees at 8 bases. CDR3 length equals 16 residues. V dropped 1 base and J dropped 4; count of bases not matched to a gene: 9. Germline assignment: CDR1 SGHRS and CDR2 YFSETQ.

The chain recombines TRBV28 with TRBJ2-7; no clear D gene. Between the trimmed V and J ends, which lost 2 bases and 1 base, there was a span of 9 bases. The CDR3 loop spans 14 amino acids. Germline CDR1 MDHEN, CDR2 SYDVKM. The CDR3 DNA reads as TGTGCCAGCAGTTTAATTGGACCTTCCTACGAGCAGTACTTC. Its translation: CASSLIGPSYEQYF.

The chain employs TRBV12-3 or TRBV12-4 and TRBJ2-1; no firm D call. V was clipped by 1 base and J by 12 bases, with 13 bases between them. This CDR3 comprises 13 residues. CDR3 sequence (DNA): TGTGCCAGCAGTTTAGTTTTGCGGTGGGGGCAGTTCTTC. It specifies CASSLVLRWGQFF.

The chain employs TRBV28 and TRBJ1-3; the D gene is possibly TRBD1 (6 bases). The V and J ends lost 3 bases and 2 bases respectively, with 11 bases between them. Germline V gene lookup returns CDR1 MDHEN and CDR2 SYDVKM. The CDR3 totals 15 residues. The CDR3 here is CASSLQGRTGNTIYF. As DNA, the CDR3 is TGTGCCAGCAGTTTGCAGGGGAGGACTGGAAACACCATATATTTT.

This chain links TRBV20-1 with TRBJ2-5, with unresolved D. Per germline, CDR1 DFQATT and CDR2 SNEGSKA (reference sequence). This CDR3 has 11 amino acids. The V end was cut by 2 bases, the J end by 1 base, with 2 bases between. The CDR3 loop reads CSARTQETQYF. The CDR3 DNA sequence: TGCAGTGCTAGAACCCAAGAGACCCAGTACTTC.

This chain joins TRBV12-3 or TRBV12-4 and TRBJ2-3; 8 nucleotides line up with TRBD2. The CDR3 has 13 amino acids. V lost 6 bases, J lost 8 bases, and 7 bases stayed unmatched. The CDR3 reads CASRAGGFGTQYF. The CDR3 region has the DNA TGTGCCAGCAGGGCGGGGGGTTTCGGTACGCAGTATTTT.

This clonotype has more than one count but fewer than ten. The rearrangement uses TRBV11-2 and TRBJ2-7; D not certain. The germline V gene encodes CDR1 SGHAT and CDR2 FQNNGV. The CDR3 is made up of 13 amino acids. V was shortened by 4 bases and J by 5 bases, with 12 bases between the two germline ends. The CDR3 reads CASSWVGSDEQYF. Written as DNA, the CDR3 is TGTGCCAGCAGCTGGGTGGGATCGGACGAGCAGTACTTC.

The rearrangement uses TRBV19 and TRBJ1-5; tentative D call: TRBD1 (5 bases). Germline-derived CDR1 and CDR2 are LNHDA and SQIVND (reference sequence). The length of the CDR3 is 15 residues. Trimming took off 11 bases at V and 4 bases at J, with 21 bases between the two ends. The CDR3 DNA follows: TGTGCCTCTAACGGGGCTCCCGGGGGAAATCAGCCCCAGCATTTT. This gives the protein CASNGAPGGNQPQHF.

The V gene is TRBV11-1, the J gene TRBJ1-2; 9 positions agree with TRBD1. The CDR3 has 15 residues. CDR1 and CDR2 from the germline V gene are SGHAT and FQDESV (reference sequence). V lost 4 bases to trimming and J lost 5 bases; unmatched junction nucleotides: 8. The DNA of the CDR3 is TGTGCCAGCAGCTACGACAGGGGGAATGGATATGGCTACACCTTC. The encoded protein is CASSYDRGNGYGYTF. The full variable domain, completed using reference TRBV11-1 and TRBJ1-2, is EAEVAQSPRYKITEKSQAVAFWCDPISGHATLYWYRQILGQGPELLVQFQDESVVDDSQLPKDRFSAERLKGVDSTLKIQPAELGDSAMYLCASSYDRGNGYGYTFGSGTRLTVV.

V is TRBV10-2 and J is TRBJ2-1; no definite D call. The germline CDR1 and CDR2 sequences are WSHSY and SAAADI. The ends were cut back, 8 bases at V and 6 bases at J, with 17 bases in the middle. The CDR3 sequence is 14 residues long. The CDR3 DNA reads TGCGCCAGCCGTACGTCGATCATAGCCAATGAGCAGTTCTTC. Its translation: CASRTSIIANEQFF.

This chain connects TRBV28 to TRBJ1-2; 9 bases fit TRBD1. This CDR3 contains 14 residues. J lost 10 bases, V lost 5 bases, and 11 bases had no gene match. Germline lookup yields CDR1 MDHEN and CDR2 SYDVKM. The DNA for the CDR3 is TGTGCCAGCAGTCCTGGGACAGGGCTGCGTAACTACACCTTC. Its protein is CASSPGTGLRNYTF.

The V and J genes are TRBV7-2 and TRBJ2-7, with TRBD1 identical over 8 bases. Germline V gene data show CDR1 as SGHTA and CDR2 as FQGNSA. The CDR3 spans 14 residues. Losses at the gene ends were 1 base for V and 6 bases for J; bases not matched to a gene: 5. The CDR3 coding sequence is TGTGCCAGCAGCTTAGGATTACAGGGGGGCGAGCAGTACTTC. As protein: CASSLGLQGGEQYF.

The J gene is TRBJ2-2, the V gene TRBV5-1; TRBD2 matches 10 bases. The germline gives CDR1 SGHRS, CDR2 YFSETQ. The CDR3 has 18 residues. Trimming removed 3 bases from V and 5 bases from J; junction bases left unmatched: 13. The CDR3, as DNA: TGCGCCAGCAGCTCAATGACTAGCGGGCTATCGGGAACCGGGGAGCTGTTTTTT. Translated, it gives CASSSMTSGLSGTGELFF.

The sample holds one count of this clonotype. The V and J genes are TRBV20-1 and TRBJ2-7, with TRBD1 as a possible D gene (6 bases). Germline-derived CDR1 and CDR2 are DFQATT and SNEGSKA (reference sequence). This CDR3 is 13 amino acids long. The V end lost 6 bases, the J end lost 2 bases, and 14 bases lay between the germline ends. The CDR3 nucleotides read TGCAGTGCCGCGGACAGCCAGACCTACGAGCAGTACTTC. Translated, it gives CSAADSQTYEQYF.

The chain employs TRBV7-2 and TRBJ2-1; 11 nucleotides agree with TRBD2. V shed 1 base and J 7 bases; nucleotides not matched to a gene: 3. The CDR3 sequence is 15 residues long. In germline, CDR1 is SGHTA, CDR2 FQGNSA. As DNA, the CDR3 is TGTGCCAGCAGCTTAGTAGCGGGAGGGGGAAATGAGCAGTTCTTC. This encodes CASSLVAGGGNEQFF.

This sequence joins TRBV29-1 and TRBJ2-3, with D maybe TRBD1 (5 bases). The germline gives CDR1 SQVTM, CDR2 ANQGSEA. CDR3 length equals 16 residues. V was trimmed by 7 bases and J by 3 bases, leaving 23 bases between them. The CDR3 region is CSAQDTEYLTTDTQYF. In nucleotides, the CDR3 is TGCAGCGCCCAGGACACGGAGTACCTAACTACAGATACGCAGTATTTT.

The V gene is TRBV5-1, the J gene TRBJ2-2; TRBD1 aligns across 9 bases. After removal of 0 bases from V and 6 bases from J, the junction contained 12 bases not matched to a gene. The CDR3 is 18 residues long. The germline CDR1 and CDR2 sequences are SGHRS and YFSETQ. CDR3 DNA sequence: TGCGCCAGCAGCTTGGTGACAGGGGGTTACGAACCACCCGGGGAGCTGTTTTTT. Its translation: CASSLVTGGYEPPGELFF.

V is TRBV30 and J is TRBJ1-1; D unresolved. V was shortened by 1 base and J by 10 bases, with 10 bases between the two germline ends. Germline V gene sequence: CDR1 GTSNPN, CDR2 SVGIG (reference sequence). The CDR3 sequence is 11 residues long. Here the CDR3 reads CAWSGVRAAFF. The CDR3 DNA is TGTGCCTGGAGTGGGGTTAGGGCAGCTTTCTTT.